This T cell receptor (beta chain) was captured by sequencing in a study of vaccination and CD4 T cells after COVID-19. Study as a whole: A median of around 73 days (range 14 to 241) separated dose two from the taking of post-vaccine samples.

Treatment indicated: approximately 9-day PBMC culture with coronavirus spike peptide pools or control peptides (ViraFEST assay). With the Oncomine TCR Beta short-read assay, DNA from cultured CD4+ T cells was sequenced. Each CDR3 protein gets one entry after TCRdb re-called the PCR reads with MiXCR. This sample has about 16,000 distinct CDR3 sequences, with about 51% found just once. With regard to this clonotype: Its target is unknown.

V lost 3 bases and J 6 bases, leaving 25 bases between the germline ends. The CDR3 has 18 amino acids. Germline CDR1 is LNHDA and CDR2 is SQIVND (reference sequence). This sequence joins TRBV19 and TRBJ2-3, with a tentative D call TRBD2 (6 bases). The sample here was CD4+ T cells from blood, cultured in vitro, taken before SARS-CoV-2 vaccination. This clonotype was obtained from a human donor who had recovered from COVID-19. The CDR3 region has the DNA TGTGCCAGTAGTATTAGGGCGCCCGGCGGGGTACACTTGGATACGCAGTATTTT. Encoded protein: CASSIRAPGGVHLDTQYF. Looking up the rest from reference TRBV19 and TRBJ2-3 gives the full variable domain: DGGITQSPKYLFRKEGQNVTLSCEQNLNHDAMYWYRQDPGQGLRLIYYSQIVNDFQKGDIAEGYSVSREKKESFPLTVTSAQKNPTAFYLCASSIRAPGGVHLDTQYFGPGTRLTVL.